This T cell receptor (beta chain) was captured in a study of T cells in Graves' hyperthyroidism and ophthalmopathy. Whole-study results and caveats: Most clonotypes expanded in thyroid above 0.001 were likewise present in blood.

CDR1 and CDR2 (germline): LNHNV, YYDKDF (reference sequence). CDR3 length: 17 residues. V dropped 1 base and J dropped 2; count of bases not matched to a gene: 6. TCR beta CDR3 regions were amplified from RNA. The study used the HTBI primer set for a first-round RT-PCR of the TCR CDR3. From the multiplex PCR reads, TCRdb called clonotypes with MiXCR, one entry per CDR3 protein. The sample includes about 560,000 distinct CDR3 sequences, approximately 15% of them seen just once. This clonotype has only a few counts. Its antigen is not identified. The origin of this receptor is a woman between 18 and 29 years old with Graves' hyperthyroidism. This sequence joins TRBV15 and TRBJ1-5; 9 bases are a match to TRBD1. Sequenced sample: blood. CDR3 residues: CATSRGARTGGNQPQHF. The CDR3 nucleotides are TGTGCCACCAGCAGAGGTGCTAGGACAGGGGGCAATCAGCCCCAGCATTTT.